This T cell receptor beta chain was captured in a study of graft-versus-host responses after intestinal transplantation. Study information: Tacrolimus and steroids were given for 2 to 4 years to all recipients after anti-thymocyte globulin induction. Broader study findings: Individuals who had graft-donor T cell macrochimerism had allografts that showed high graft-versus-host to host-versus-graft clonal ratios. GvH clone levels peaked in circulation, and this peak was associated with early post-transplant HvG declines. GvH clones appeared in recipient marrow, some first in ileum or blood.

This CDR3 region has 12 residues. CDR1 is SGDLS, CDR2 YYNGEE, per germline. V lost 3 bases and J 12 bases, leaving 13 bases between the germline ends. Using immunoSEQ multiplex PCR, the repertoire was profiled, and TCRdb retains in-frame clones only, with some absent. The data hold roughly 110,000 clones, with around 92% observed a single time. Notes on this clone: Its antigen is not known.

The chain is built from TRBV9 and TRBJ2-1; D is uncertain. The receptor was derived from a human donor who was the organ donor for an intestinal transplant. The sequencing used unstimulated CD8+ T cells sorted from spleen or lymph node cells, collected before transplant. CDR3 nucleotide sequence: TGTGCCAGCAGCGACTCCTGGGGTCGGCAGTTCTTC. Translation gives CASSDSWGRQFF.